This TCR beta chain was obtained from a study of Graves' ophthalmopathy and Graves' hyperthyroidism. Regarding the study as a whole: Sensitivity reached 87.88% and specificity 81.08% for a 13-signature model separating ophthalmopathy from stable hyperthyroidism. Blood contained most expanded thyroid clonotypes exceeding 0.001 frequency.

Patients were left out if they had other autoimmune diseases, uncontrolled infections, pregnancy or lactation. Diagnosis was based on clinical symptoms, serum thyroxine, TRAb, thyroid ultrasound and orbital computed tomography. The TCR beta CDR3 regions underwent amplification from RNA transcripts. Scientists carried out first-round RT-PCR using HTBI primers and then a second-round multiplex PCR. TCRdb itself ran the multiplex PCR reads through MiXCR, one entry per CDR3 protein. The sample lists about 740,000 distinct CDR3 sequences, 35% to 50% occurring once. The germline V gene encodes CDR1 SEHNR and CDR2 FQNEAQ (reference sequence). The length of the CDR3 is 12 residues. V gave up 5 bases and J gave up 7 bases, with 12 bases separating them. This clonotype has a handful of counts. The antigen is undetermined.

The chain carries TRBV7-9 and TRBJ2-7; the D gene could be TRBD1 or TRBD2 (5 bases each). Sequencing was carried out using peripheral blood. The clonotype comes from an adult man with Graves' ophthalmopathy. In DNA, the CDR3 is TGTGCCAGCAGCCATGGGACCGGAGAGCAGTACTTC. Its protein product is CASSHGTGEQYF.